This TCR beta chain was sequenced in a study of technical replicates of blood from a few donors. The repertoire was sequenced with immunoSEQ multiplex PCR; TCRdb's copy has only in-frame clones and lacks some. The sample contains about 94,000 clones, approximately 95% of which appear only once. The CDR3 has 21 residues. Germline trimming cut 7 bases from V and 1 base from J; bases unmatched to any gene: 21. CDR1 and CDR2 (germline): LNHDA, SQIVND (reference sequence). The rearrangement links TRBV19 to TRBJ1-4; 10 positions match TRBD1. This TCR came from a human donor in good health. Sequencing was done on a sample of T cells isolated from PBMCs. In nucleotides, the CDR3 is TGTGCCAGTACCCATGTCCGGGACAGGGGACGCCCGGCGCTAACTAATGAAAAACTGTTTTTT. It encodes CASTHVRDRGRPALTNEKLFF.